The entry below gives a single TCR beta chain sequence along with its context. This CDR3 region has 13 residues. Germline assignment: CDR1 MNHEY and CDR2 SVGAGI. V lost 7 bases, J lost 5 bases, and 7 bases stayed unmatched. Authors' processing steps: Estimation of nucleated cell counts relied on the amplification of reference gene primers. Produced via immunoSEQ multiplex PCR; TCRdb's table is partial and in-frame only. V and J calls plus clone size are reproduced from that table; the DNA served to infer D and trimming. Altogether fewer than 200,000 clones are present, around 85% being singletons, with the ten largest covering about 8.6%. This record belongs to a study of blood T cell repertoires in COVID-19.

The V and J genes are TRBV6-5 and TRBJ1-2; 7 positions agree with TRBD1. The sample taken for sequencing was peripheral blood. The receptor comes from a man between 45 and 60 years old with active or convalescent COVID-19. CDR3 nucleotides: TGTGCCAGCACCAGAACAGGGGAGTATGGCTACACCTTC. Its protein product is CASTRTGEYGYTF.